The entry that follows covers one T cell receptor (beta chain) sequence. Its antigen is as yet unknown. The data are from a study of cytotoxic CD8 clonotypes in ibrutinib-treated CLL. Findings and limits, study-wide: Clonality increased at ibrutinib response and stayed stable in sustained remission. At progression, however, it fell back toward baseline.

TCRdb's copy holds only in-frame clones and misses some; the assay was immunoSEQ multiplex PCR. Of 55,000 to 85,000 clones listed, approximately 90% are singletons. The source of this sequence is a human donor with chronic lymphocytic leukemia. The sequenced sample was PBMCs, obtained after 12 months of ibrutinib treatment.

The CDR3 reads CASSARGSGTEAFF. The CDR3 DNA reads as TGTGCCAGCAGCGCCAGGGGCTCTGGCACTGAAGCTTTCTTT. The V gene is TRBV9, the J gene TRBJ1-1; perhaps TRBD1 as D (6 bases). The germline V gene has CDR1 SGDLS and CDR2 YYNGEE. This CDR3 is 14 amino acids long. V lost 3 bases, J lost 4 bases, and 13 bases lay in between.